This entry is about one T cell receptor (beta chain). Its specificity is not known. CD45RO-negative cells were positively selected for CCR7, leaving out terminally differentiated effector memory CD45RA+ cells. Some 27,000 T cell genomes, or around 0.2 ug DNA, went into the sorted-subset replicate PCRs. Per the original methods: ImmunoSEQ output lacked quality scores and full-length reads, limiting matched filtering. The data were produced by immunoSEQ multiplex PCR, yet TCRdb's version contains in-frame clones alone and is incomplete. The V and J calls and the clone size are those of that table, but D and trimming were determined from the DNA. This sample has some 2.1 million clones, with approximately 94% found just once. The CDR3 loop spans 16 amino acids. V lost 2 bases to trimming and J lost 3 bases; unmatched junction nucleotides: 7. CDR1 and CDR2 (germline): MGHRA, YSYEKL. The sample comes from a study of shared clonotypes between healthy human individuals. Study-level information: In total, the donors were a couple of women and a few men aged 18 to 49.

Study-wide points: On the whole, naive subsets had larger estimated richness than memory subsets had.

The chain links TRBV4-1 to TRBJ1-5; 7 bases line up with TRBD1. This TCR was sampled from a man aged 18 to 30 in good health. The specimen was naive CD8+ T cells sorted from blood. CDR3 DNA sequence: TGCGCCAGCAGCCAATGGACAGGCGAGCTCAATCAGCCCCAGCATTTT. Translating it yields CASSQWTGELNQPQHF.